These 16 T cell receptor beta chains were sequenced from one sample in a study of blood T cell repertoires in COVID-19. The protocol was immunoSEQ multiplex PCR, while the TCRdb copy is restricted to in-frame clones and leaves out a portion. The data contain a few hundred thousand clones, roughly 90% of them singletons. Sequenced: peripheral blood. Receptors were obtained from a woman between 45 and 60 years old with active or convalescent COVID-19.

V gene TRBV7-2 combines with J gene TRBJ1-5; no reliable D call. Trimming removed 1 base from V and 2 bases from J, with 9 bases in between. In germline, CDR1 is SGHTA, CDR2 FQGNSA. This CDR3 is 15 amino acids long. CDR3 loop: CASSLGGVGNQPQHF. The CDR3 nucleotides are TGTGCCAGCAGCTTAGGAGGTGTAGGCAATCAGCCCCAGCATTTT.

The chain employs TRBV19 and TRBJ2-1; 11 bases fit TRBD1. V trimming: 5 bases; J trimming: 13 bases; junction bases outside the gene matches: 10. CDR1 and CDR2 (germline): LNHDA, SQIVND (reference sequence). There are 14 residues in the CDR3. The chain's CDR3 is CASSPGQGASLQFF. As DNA, the CDR3 is TGTGCCAGTAGTCCCGGACAGGGGGCGTCCTTACAGTTCTTC.

The CDR3 DNA follows: TGCGCCAGCAGCCGATTCGCGGAGCGGGGGGGCTCCTACAATGAGCAGTTCTTC. Translation gives CASSRFAERGGSYNEQFF. The J gene is TRBJ2-1, the V gene TRBV5-1; 10 positions agree with TRBD2. J gave up 0 bases and V 4 bases, and 10 bases lay outside the gene matches. The CDR3 length is 18 residues. Germline CDR1 is SGHRS and CDR2 is YFSETQ.

The J gene is TRBJ2-1, the V gene TRBV5-1; 7 bases are a match to TRBD2. The CDR3 spans 14 residues. V dropped 5 bases and J dropped 2; count of bases not matched to a gene: 4. Germline V gene lookup returns CDR1 SGHRS and CDR2 YFSETQ. CDR3 residues: CASRGLAAYNEQFF. CDR3 DNA: TGCGCCAGCAGGGGGCTAGCGGCCTACAATGAGCAGTTCTTC.

There are a few counts of this clone. The gene calls are TRBV5-5 and TRBJ2-7; 8 nucleotides agree with TRBD1. Trimming removed 0 bases from V and 3 bases from J; junction bases left unmatched: 5. Germline-derived CDR1 and CDR2 are SGHKS and YYEKEE (reference sequence). CDR3 length: 15 residues. The CDR3 nucleotides are TGTGCCAGCAGCTTGGAACCGGGACAGGTCTACGAGCAGTACTTC. It yields the protein CASSLEPGQVYEQYF.

The table lists this clone with a count of one. This chain links TRBV9 with TRBJ1-2; no definite D call. The germline gives CDR1 SGDLS, CDR2 YYNGEE. CDR3 length equals 13 residues. V dropped 4 bases and J dropped 8 bases, with 15 bases sitting between them. The chain's CDR3 is CASSSSSEHGYTF. Written as DNA, the CDR3 is TGTGCCAGCAGCTCATCGAGCGAACACGGCTACACCTTC.

The rearrangement joins TRBV24-1 to TRBJ2-1; 7 bases are a match to TRBD1. Germline CDR1 is KGHDR and CDR2 is SFDVKD. The CDR3 extends over 15 amino acids. Trimming cost V 7 bases and J 2 bases; bases outside gene matches: 7. The CDR3 sequence is CATRLTGVAYNEQFF. DNA for the CDR3: TGTGCCACCAGACTCACAGGGGTCGCCTACAATGAGCAGTTCTTC.

V usage is TRBV18 and J usage is TRBJ1-1; D gene unclear. The CDR3 consists of 14 residues. The V gene's germline CDR1 is KGHSH and CDR2 LQKENI. The V end lost 1 base, the J end lost 1 base, and 7 bases lay between the germline ends. For the CDR3, the DNA is TGTGCCAGCTCACCACTAAGCCAGAACACTGAAGCTTTCTTT. It is translated as CASSPLSQNTEAFF.

This sequence joins TRBV28 and TRBJ2-3, with D possibly being TRBD2 (6 bases). Per the germline V gene, CDR1 is MDHEN and CDR2 is SYDVKM. Between the trimmed V and J ends, which lost 8 bases and 2 bases, there was a span of 17 bases. The CDR3 is 15 amino acids. For the CDR3, the DNA is TGTGCCAGCGGGGGGATAGCGGATCCCACAGATACGCAGTATTTT. Protein sequence: CASGGIADPTDTQYF.

The V and J genes are TRBV7-2 and TRBJ2-1; the match to TRBD2 covers 7 bases. Trimming at V came to 6 bases and at J to 6 bases, leaving 2 bases not matched to a gene. The CDR3 loop spans 12 amino acids. Germline V gives CDR1 SGHTA, CDR2 FQGNSA. The CDR3 nucleotides read TGTGCCAGCAGGGGGACTACCAATGAGCAGTTCTTC. Its translation is CASRGTTNEQFF.

The rearrangement joins TRBV18 to TRBJ2-3; D uncertain. The germline V gene encodes CDR1 KGHSH and CDR2 LQKENI. The V end lost 4 bases, the J end lost 0 bases, and 5 bases lay between the germline ends. The CDR3 has 13 amino acids. CDR3 DNA sequence: TGTGCCAGCTCACTATCCAGCACAGATACGCAGTATTTT. The encoded protein is CASSLSSTDTQYF.

The J gene is TRBJ1-1, the V gene TRBV5-8, with TRBD1 matching 9 bases. Germline values: CDR1 SGHTS, CDR2 YDEGEE. The CDR3 length is 19 residues. After removal of 2 bases from V and 4 bases from J, the junction contained 18 bases not matched to a gene. The CDR3 coding sequence is TGTGCCAGCAGCTTAGAGGGGGACAGGGATCCTCTGGTCGGCACTGAAGCTTTCTTT. Translated, it gives CASSLEGDRDPLVGTEAFF.

The chain links TRBV6-5 to TRBJ2-7; a weak D match, TRBD2 (6 bases). The CDR3 has 13 residues. Germline V CDR1 and CDR2: MNHEY, SVGAGI. V lost 2 bases to trimming and J lost 3 bases, with 8 bases between them. CDR3 sequence (DNA): TGTGCCAGCAGTTACCCCGGGAGCTACGAGCAGTACTTC. Protein sequence: CASSYPGSYEQYF.

The rearrangement uses TRBV20-1 and TRBJ2-7, with D possibly TRBD1 on 5 matching bases. CDR1 is DFQATT and CDR2 is SNEGSKA in the germline V gene (reference sequence). This CDR3 spans 11 amino acids. V lost 4 bases to trimming and J lost 5 bases, with 9 bases between them. The CDR3 coding sequence is TGCAGTGCTAATCAGGGTGACGAGCAGTACTTC. As protein: CSANQGDEQYF.

This chain connects TRBV29-1 to TRBJ1-4; a weak D match, TRBD1 (6 bases). The CDR3 contains 12 residues. Germline V CDR1 and CDR2: SQVTM, ANQGSEA. V was cut by 7 bases and J by 6 bases, with 12 bases left in between. The DNA of the CDR3 is TGCAGCGCCGGACAGTACTATGAAAAACTGTTTTTT. This sequence encodes CSAGQYYEKLFF.

The chain uses TRBV7-2 and TRBJ2-3, with 8 bases that match TRBD2. From germline, CDR1 is SGHTA and CDR2 FQGNSA. The CDR3 runs 15 residues. With 1 base clipped from V and 9 bases from J, the junction kept 9 bases outside the gene matches. CDR3 sequence (DNA): TGTGCCAGCAGCTTAGGGACTAGCCCCCCGCCCACGCAGTATTTT. The encoded protein is CASSLGTSPPPTQYF.